This passage covers 28 T cell receptor beta chains from one sample sequenced in a study of regulatory T cells in long-lasting Graves disease. Time point described: newly diagnosed GD, antithyroid drugs for less than 3 months. Researchers made the TCR library from RNA that was extracted from PBMCs. Researchers made TCR beta libraries by using iRepertoire HTBI primers and running Arm-PCR on CDR3 regions. TCRdb used MiXCR to reprocess the multiplex PCR reads, holding one entry per CDR3 protein. The repertoire includes 250,000 or so distinct CDR3 sequences, around 20% of them detected once, and roughly 13% sits in the top ten. This specimen was peripheral blood mononuclear cells (PBMCs), taken at new diagnosis, from a patient treated with antithyroid drugs. Source of these receptors: a female donor with Graves disease.

V gene TRBV20-1 combines with J gene TRBJ1-1, with D hard to call. Germline V gene data show CDR1 as DFQATT and CDR2 as SNEGSKA (reference sequence). Trimming pared 0 bases from V and 1 base from J, leaving 9 bases between. The CDR3 is 14 residues long. The CDR3 sequence: CSARERVANTEAFF. CDR3 in DNA: TGCAGTGCTAGAGAAAGGGTGGCGAACACTGAAGCTTTCTTT.

In this sample, this clonotype turned up many times. This sequence joins TRBV6-5 and TRBJ2-1; TRBD2 might be the D (6 bases). The germline V gene encodes CDR1 MNHEY and CDR2 SVGAGI. This CDR3 contains 15 residues. The ends were cut back, 1 base at V and 2 bases at J, with 9 bases in the middle. The CDR3 loop reads CASSYLPGAYNEQFF. The CDR3 DNA is TGTGCCAGCAGTTACTTGCCGGGGGCCTACAATGAGCAGTTCTTC.

The table lists this clonotype with many counts. In DNA form, the CDR3 reads TGTGCCAGCAGGCCACAGGGCTACAATGAGCAGTTCTTC. Translation gives CASRPQGYNEQFF. This chain links TRBV6-1 with TRBJ2-1, with D possibly being TRBD1 (6 bases). The CDR3 runs to 13 residues. CDR1 and CDR2 (germline): MNHNS, SASEGT. V lost 6 bases and J 3 bases, leaving 9 bases between the germline ends.

This clonotype was observed at least ten times. V gene TRBV11-2 combines with J gene TRBJ1-4; 7 bases align to TRBD1. This CDR3 spans 15 amino acids. After removal of 7 bases from V and 2 bases from J, the junction contained 7 bases not matched to a gene. Germline-derived CDR1 and CDR2 are SGHAT and FQNNGV. CDR3: CASTVRGLTNEKLFF. The CDR3 DNA sequence: TGTGCCAGCACCGTGAGGGGGCTGACTAATGAAAAACTGTTTTTT.

In this sample, this clonotype turned up many times. The chain uses TRBV27 and TRBJ1-2, with a tentative D call TRBD1 (5 bases). Germline CDR1 and CDR2: MNHEY and SMNVEV (reference sequence). The CDR3 has 13 residues. The V and J ends lost 6 bases and 8 bases respectively, with 16 bases between them. The DNA of the CDR3 is TGTGCCAGCAGCCGGACAAGCTTTGAGGGCTACACCTTC. Translating gives CASSRTSFEGYTF.

Points on this clonotype: With only one base between it and a far larger clone, this is likely a read error. CDR3 in DNA: TGTGCCAGCAGTCCAACTAGCGGGAGATCTCATGAGCAGTCCTTC. This sequence encodes CASSPTSGRSHEQSF. This chain connects TRBV12-3 or TRBV12-4 to TRBJ2-4, with 11 bases matching TRBD2. This CDR3 spans 15 amino acids.

This clonotype was detected many times. The gene calls are TRBV7-2 and TRBJ2-6; a weak D match, TRBD1 (5 bases). The V and J ends lost 0 bases and 1 base respectively, with 7 bases between them. Germline loops: CDR1 SGHTA, CDR2 FQGNSA. CDR3 length equals 16 residues. The CDR3 nucleotides are TGTGCCAGCAGCTTAGCCCAGGGATCTGGGGCCAACGTCCTGACTTTC. It specifies CASSLAQGSGANVLTF. Full variable domain (rest looked up from reference TRBV7-2 and TRBJ2-6): GAGVSQSPSNKVTEKGKDVELRCDPISGHTALYWYRQSLGQGLEFLIYFQGNSAPDKSGLPSDRFSAERTGGSVSTLTIQRTQQEDSAVYLCASSLAQGSGANVLTFGAGSRLTVL.

This clonotype was counted only a few times. The rearrangement uses TRBV20-1 and TRBJ2-3; D call uncertain. V lost 2 bases and J lost 0, with 6 bases in between. The CDR3 spans 13 residues. Germline V lookup: CDR1 DFQATT, CDR2 SNEGSKA (reference sequence). Here the CDR3 reads CSARQSSTDTQYF. CDR3 coding DNA: TGCAGTGCTAGACAGTCCAGCACAGATACGCAGTATTTT.

This clonotype appeared many times. The chain links TRBV3-1 to TRBJ2-1; 9 bases are shared with TRBD1. From germline, CDR1 is LGHDT and CDR2 YNNKEL (reference sequence). J gave up 7 bases and V 5 bases, and 9 bases lay outside the gene matches. This CDR3 is built from 15 residues. CDR3 nucleotide sequence: TGTGCCAGCAGCTTCCCCGGACAGGGGCGGAATGAGCAGTTCTTC. Residues: CASSFPGQGRNEQFF.

V gene TRBV9 combines with J gene TRBJ1-4, with a possible D match to TRBD1 (6 bases). Germline V gene lookup returns CDR1 SGDLS and CDR2 YYNGEE. The V and J ends lost 0 bases and 12 bases respectively, with 9 bases between them. The CDR3 covers 12 residues. CDR3 DNA sequence: TGTGCCAGCAGCGTAGGACAGGATGAACTGTTTTTT. It yields the protein CASSVGQDELFF.

In this sample, this clonotype turned up many times. The chain carries TRBV7-3 and TRBJ2-7; 9 bases match TRBD1. CDR1 and CDR2 (germline): SGHTA, FQGTGA. This CDR3 comprises 16 residues. Trimming cost V 1 base and J 4 bases; bases outside gene matches: 8. The CDR3 coding sequence is TGTGCCAGCAGCTTAATGGTGGGGACAGGGCGATACGAGCAGTACTTC. It is translated as CASSLMVGTGRYEQYF. Together with reference TRBV7-3 and TRBJ2-7, the CDR3 gives the full variable domain: GAGVSQTPSNKVTEKGKYVELRCDPISGHTALYWYRQSLGQGPEFLIYFQGTGAADDSGLPNDRFFAVRPEGSVSTLKIQRTERGDSAVYLCASSLMVGTGRYEQYFGPGTRLTVT.

V and J are TRBV20-1 and TRBJ2-7, with D perhaps given as TRBD1 or TRBD2 (5 bases each). The CDR3 sequence is 15 residues long. CDR1 is DFQATT and CDR2 is SNEGSKA in the germline V gene (reference sequence). Trimming cost V 5 bases and J 2 bases, with 19 bases left between them. CDR3 in amino acids: CSARRSGTPTYEQYF. The CDR3 DNA reads as TGCAGTGCTCGCCGGTCGGGGACCCCGACCTACGAGCAGTACTTC.

This clonotype was seen repeatedly, ten times or more. The chain joins TRBV29-1 to TRBJ1-2, with TRBD1 matching 7 bases. Germline values: CDR1 SQVTM, CDR2 ANQGSEA. V shed 0 bases, J shed 5 bases, and the junction held 3 bases outside the gene matches. CDR3 size: 13 residues. The CDR3 here is CSVEEQTGYGYTF. Written as DNA, the CDR3 is TGCAGCGTTGAAGAACAGACAGGGTATGGCTACACCTTC.

This clonotype was counted many times. The chain links TRBV5-6 to TRBJ2-1; weak D call: TRBD2 (6 bases). Germline V gives CDR1 SGHDT, CDR2 YYEEEE. Trimming cost V 4 bases and J 8 bases, with 16 bases left between them. The CDR3 has 14 residues. The CDR3 coding sequence is TGTGCCAGCAGCCCTCAGACTAGAGAGGATGAGCAGTTCTTC. It specifies CASSPQTREDEQFF. The full variable domain, in which reference TRBV5-6 and TRBJ2-1 provide the parts outside the CDR3, is DAGVTQSPTHLIKTRGQQVTLRCSPKSGHDTVSWYQQALGQGPQFIFQYYEEEERQRGNFPDRFSGHQFPNYSSELNVNALLLGDSALYLCASSPQTREDEQFFGPGTRLTVL.

This clonotype has ten or more counts. CDR3 loop: CASSRPRDPEAFF. As DNA, the CDR3 is TGTGCCAGTTCGAGACCCAGGGACCCCGAAGCTTTCTTT. V is TRBV19 and J is TRBJ1-1; the D gene is possibly TRBD1 (5 bases). There are 13 residues in the CDR3. The ends were cut back, 8 bases at V and 8 bases at J, with 18 bases in the middle. Looked up from germline, CDR1 is LNHDA and CDR2 is SQIVND (reference sequence).

This chain connects TRBV3-1 to TRBJ2-2; D may be TRBD1 (5 bases). This CDR3 is built from 16 residues. Germline CDR1 LGHDT, CDR2 YNNKEL (reference sequence). Trimming pared 5 bases from V and 5 bases from J, leaving 18 bases between. The DNA of the CDR3 is TGTGCCAGCAGCTTTCGGACACGACGCAGGACCGGGGAGCTGTTTTTT. As protein: CASSFRTRRRTGELFF.

The rearrangement links TRBV7-2 to TRBJ2-3; TRBD1 matches at 10 bases. The CDR3 spans 14 residues. The junction had 9 bases not matched to a gene; V was cut back by 6 bases and J by 9 bases. The germline CDR1 and CDR2 sequences are SGHTA and FQGNSA. In DNA, the CDR3 is TGTGCCAGCAGTTCAGGGACAGGGGAATTAACGCAGTATTTT. Translation: CASSSGTGELTQYF.

This chain joins TRBV4-3 and TRBJ2-1, with D possibly TRBD2 on 5 matching bases. CDR1 and CDR2 (germline): LGHNA, YSLEER. V lost 0 bases and J 1 base, leaving 16 bases between the germline ends. CDR3 length: 18 residues. The CDR3 DNA follows: TGCGCCAGCAGCCAAGACTTGGGGAGATGGGAGTCCTACAATGAGCAGTTCTTC. This codes for CASSQDLGRWESYNEQFF.

The chain is built from TRBV7-2 and TRBJ2-3; 8 positions agree with TRBD1. Germline CDR1 is SGHTA and CDR2 is FQGNSA. This CDR3 comprises 13 residues. The junction had 4 bases not matched to a gene; V was cut back by 6 bases and J by 5 bases. CDR3 region: CASRKTGGDTQYF. CDR3 in DNA: TGTGCCAGCAGAAAAACAGGGGGAGATACGCAGTATTTT.

The sample holds many counts of this clonotype. The chain uses TRBV20-1 and TRBJ2-7; TRBD2 agrees at 7 bases. The CDR3 has 14 amino acids. The V gene's germline CDR1 is DFQATT and CDR2 SNEGSKA (reference sequence). Unmatched junction bases numbered 5, after V lost 0 bases and J lost 3 bases. CDR3 coding DNA: TGCAGTGCTAGAGATTTCCCGGGAGGCTACGAGCAGTACTTC. Its protein is CSARDFPGGYEQYF.

Comment on this clonotype: This clone may be a read error of a much larger clone one base away. The rearrangement uses TRBV6-1 and TRBJ1-1, with TRBD1 matching over 8 bases. This CDR3 is built from 14 residues. CDR1 and CDR2 (germline): MNHNS, SASEGT. V trimming: 6 bases; J trimming: 3 bases; junction bases outside the gene matches: 6. CDR3 protein: CASRDRAIDTEAFF. The CDR3 bases are TGTGCCAGCAGGGACAGGGCGATTGACACTGAAGCTTTCTTT.

In its sample, this clonotype was seen many times. This rearrangement joins TRBV7-2 to TRBJ2-7, with D possibly TRBD2 on 6 matching bases. The CDR3 runs to 15 residues. Germline V gives CDR1 SGHTA, CDR2 FQGNSA. The ends were cut back, 2 bases at V and 0 bases at J, with 11 bases in the middle. The CDR3 reads CASSLRRGSSYEQYF. The CDR3 region has the DNA TGTGCCAGCAGCTTACGACGGGGGAGCTCCTACGAGCAGTACTTC.

V gene TRBV20-1 combines with J gene TRBJ1-2; the D gene is possibly TRBD1 (5 bases). The CDR3 length is 14 residues. Germline-derived CDR1 and CDR2 are DFQATT and SNEGSKA (reference sequence). V gave up 0 bases and J gave up 5 bases, with 13 bases separating them. The CDR3 sequence is CSARDIAGTYGYTF. The CDR3, as DNA: TGCAGTGCTAGAGATATCGCAGGGACTTATGGCTACACCTTC.

This clonotype came up a few times. A read error may be the cause here, since a much bigger clone is one base away. V and J are TRBV7-2 and TRBJ2-3; the match to TRBD2 covers 9 bases. Germline loops: CDR1 SGHTA, CDR2 FQGNSA. The trim removed 2 bases at V and 2 bases at J, leaving 5 bases unmatched. The CDR3 totals 16 residues. The CDR3 is CASSLSASGITDTQYF. CDR3 nucleotide sequence: TGTGCCAGCAGCTTAAGTGCTAGCGGGATCACAGATACGCAGTATTTT. Full variable domain (rest looked up from reference TRBV7-2 and TRBJ2-3): GAGVSQSPSNKVTEKGKDVELRCDPISGHTALYWYRQSLGQGLEFLIYFQGNSAPDKSGLPSDRFSAERTGGSVSTLTIQRTQQEDSAVYLCASSLSASGITDTQYFGPGTRLTVL.

This clonotype was counted at least ten times. The V call is TRBV3-1, the J call TRBJ2-5, with D perhaps being TRBD1 or TRBD2 (5 bases each). The V and J ends lost 1 base and 5 bases respectively, with 11 bases between them. Germline CDR1 LGHDT, CDR2 YNNKEL (reference sequence). This CDR3 spans 14 amino acids. The CDR3 DNA follows: TGTGCCAGCAGCCAAGGTTCGGGGCGGGAGACCCAGTACTTC. Its protein is CASSQGSGRETQYF.

Worth noting for this clonotype: A junction boundary mismatches the germline segment, possibly from a read error. The chain joins TRBV5-6 to TRBJ2-2, with 9 nucleotides matching TRBD2. The CDR3 length is 16 residues. CDR1 is SGHDT, CDR2 YYEEEE, per germline. The CDR3 region has the DNA TGTGCCAGCAGCGTTAGCGGGGGAGGCCAGGCCGGGGGGCTGTTTTTT. This gives the protein CASSVSGGGQAGGLFF.

This clonotype occurred many times. V is TRBV5-1 and J is TRBJ1-1, with 7 bases identical to TRBD1. Germline CDR1 reads SGHRS; CDR2 reads YFSETQ. The junction had 10 bases not matched to a gene; V was cut back by 4 bases and J by 7 bases. This CDR3 has 14 amino acids. The CDR3 bases are TGCGCCAGCAGCCCGGGGACAGCAAAGAATGAAGCTTTCTTT. It encodes CASSPGTAKNEAFF.

This clonotype was recorded at least ten times. V and J are TRBV7-8 and TRBJ1-6; 10 bases align to TRBD1. Germline CDR1 and CDR2: SGHVS and FQNEAQ. The CDR3 is 14 residues long. Trimming at V came to 6 bases and at J to 9 bases, leaving 5 bases not matched to a gene. This chain's CDR3 is CASRPGTGASPLHF. The CDR3 DNA sequence: TGTGCCAGCAGACCCGGGACAGGGGCTTCACCCCTCCACTTT.